Listed below are T cell receptor beta chains from one sample, sequenced in a study of T cell changes during pregnancy in multiple sclerosis. The data were produced by immunoSEQ multiplex PCR, yet TCRdb's version contains in-frame clones alone and is incomplete. This table holds 70,000 to 95,000 clones, 93% found once. This specimen was peripheral blood, taken in the second trimester of pregnancy. Receptors were obtained from a female donor with multiple sclerosis, enrolled in a pregnancy study. Each CDR3 is given with its conserved first and last residue. Fields, in order: V gene, CDR3 protein.

V gene: TRBV5-6
CDR3 protein: CASSFGLAGGGDTQYF

V gene: TRBV9
CDR3 protein: CASSAEGTPTNEKLFF

V gene: TRBV30
CDR3 protein: CAWSVFPGTILGYTF

V gene: TRBV5-5
CDR3 protein: CASSLGGTGLYGYTF

V gene: TRBV15
CDR3 protein: CATSRGLAGAYEQYF

V gene: TRBV7-9
CDR3 protein: CASSLAAGARSYTF

V gene: TRBV7-2
CDR3 protein: CASSLGQGQSSPLHF

V gene: TRBV5-1
CDR3 protein: CASSPDRMSANAKNYGYTF

V gene: TRBV29-1
CDR3 protein: CSAGGYYEQYF

V gene: TRBV19
CDR3 protein: CASSGIAGDEQFF

V gene: TRBV9
CDR3 protein: CASSLGLAVNNEQFF

V gene: TRBV11-2
CDR3 protein: CASSGGQGSFTGELFF